These 16 T cell receptor beta chains came from one sample sequenced in a study of blood T cell repertoires in COVID-19. The table came from immunoSEQ multiplex PCR; TCRdb's copy has only in-frame clones and leaves some out. The table shows approximately 200,000 clones, with around nine tenths occurring only once. The sequenced sample was PBMCs or T cells enriched from blood (not recorded which). These receptor sequences come from a woman aged 25 to 39 who had been exposed to COVID-19.

V usage is TRBV5-5 and J usage is TRBJ1-3, with no clear D. Looked up from germline, CDR1 is SGHKS and CDR2 is YYEKEE (reference sequence). With 0 bases removed from V and 4 bases from J, the gap between germline ends came to 14 bases. The length of the CDR3 is 16 residues. The CDR3 DNA reads as TGTGCCAGCAGCTTGGGGCTTGGCAGTACCGGAAACACCATATATTTT. Amino acids: CASSLGLGSTGNTIYF.

The chain links TRBV3-1 (or the pseudogene TRBV3-2) to TRBJ1-2; the D gene is possibly TRBD1 (5 bases). Germline CDR1 reads LGHDT; CDR2 reads YNNKEL (reference sequence). CDR3 length: 15 residues. Between the trimmed V and J ends, which lost 4 bases and 8 bases, there was a span of 20 bases. The CDR3 DNA reads TGTGCCAGCAGCCCTACCGCCAGGGAAAGGGGAGGCTACACCTTC. Its translation: CASSPTARERGGYTF.

This clone occurred once. V usage is TRBV11-2 and J usage is TRBJ1-2, with 9 bases identical to TRBD1. Germline V CDR1 and CDR2: SGHAT, FQNNGV. Unmatched junction bases numbered 15, after V lost 5 bases and J lost 8 bases. This CDR3 comprises 16 residues. CDR3: CASSHSLAGTGYGYTF. In DNA form, the CDR3 reads TGTGCCAGCAGCCATTCCCTCGCCGGGACAGGGTACGGCTACACCTTC.

This clone came up once. This chain uses TRBV5-8 with TRBJ1-1, with 12 positions matching TRBD1. CDR1 is SGHTS and CDR2 is YDEGEE in the germline V gene. CDR3 size: 18 residues. V dropped 4 bases and J dropped 3; count of bases not matched to a gene: 13. The CDR3 sequence: CASSPFHGTGGLYTEAFF. In nucleotides, the CDR3 is TGTGCCAGCAGCCCCTTTCACGGGACAGGGGGCTTGTACACTGAAGCTTTCTTT. The full variable domain, in which reference TRBV5-8 and TRBJ1-1 provide the parts outside the CDR3, is EAGVTQSPTHLIKTRGQQATLRCSPISGHTSVYWYQQALGLGLQFLLWYDEGEERNRGNFPPRFSGRQFPNYSSELNVNALELEDSALYLCASSPFHGTGGLYTEAFFGQGTRLTVV.

The genes are TRBV9 and TRBJ2-1; 7 nucleotides match TRBD2. Germline CDR1 reads SGDLS; CDR2 reads YYNGEE. The CDR3 spans 15 residues. With V trimmed by 3 bases and J by 3 bases, 6 bases remained unmatched. For the CDR3, the DNA is TGTGCCAGCAGCGCTGAGGGAGGGATCTACAATGAGCAGTTCTTC. It codes for CASSAEGGIYNEQFF.

The rearrangement links TRBV5-6 to TRBJ1-3, with D possibly TRBD1 on 5 matching bases. There are 14 residues in the CDR3. The germline CDR1 and CDR2 sequences are SGHDT and YYEEEE. V shed 4 bases and J shed 0 bases, with 8 bases lying between them. CDR3 sequence: CASSQGFSGNTIYF. The DNA of the CDR3 is TGTGCCAGCAGCCAGGGATTCTCTGGAAACACCATATATTTT.

V and J are TRBV5-1 and TRBJ2-1; TRBD2 matches at 11 bases. After removal of 1 base from V and 4 bases from J, the junction contained 4 bases not matched to a gene. CDR3 length: 16 amino acids. CDR1 SGHRS and CDR2 YFSETQ come from the germline V gene. CDR3 in DNA: TGCGCCAGCAGCTTGCAGGGACTAGCGGCGTACAATGAGCAGTTCTTC. Its protein is CASSLQGLAAYNEQFF.

The chain links TRBV30 to TRBJ2-5, with 7 positions matching TRBD1. The CDR3 runs 15 residues. Germline V lookup: CDR1 GTSNPN, CDR2 SVGIG (reference sequence). V was clipped by 5 bases and J by 3 bases; unmatched bases: 12. The CDR3 protein is CAWGGTVGGEETQYF. CDR3 coding DNA: TGTGCCTGGGGGGGAACGGTAGGGGGCGAAGAGACCCAGTACTTC.

This clone was recorded once. The chain employs TRBV9 and TRBJ1-2, with TRBD1 as a possible D gene (6 bases). This CDR3 region has 12 residues. The germline V and J ends were trimmed by 4 bases and 8 bases, with 12 bases remaining between them. Germline V gives CDR1 SGDLS, CDR2 YYNGEE. Written as DNA, the CDR3 is TGTGCCAGCAGCACCACAGGGTACGGCTACACCTTC. Translating it yields CASSTTGYGYTF.

V usage is TRBV10-3 and J usage is TRBJ2-1, with D possibly matching TRBD1 (6 bases). Trimming removed 11 bases from V and 7 bases from J, with 21 bases in between. The CDR3 covers 14 residues. Germline-derived CDR1 and CDR2 are ENHRY and SYGVKD. The CDR3 DNA reads as TGTGCCGCGAGCCCGGACAGTAGTCGTAATGAGCAGTTCTTC. Residues: CAASPDSSRNEQFF.

This clone was counted only a few times. The chain employs TRBV6-2 or TRBV6-3 and TRBJ1-5; D is perhaps TRBD1 (5 bases). CDR1 is MNHEY, CDR2 SVGEGT, per germline. The CDR3 totals 13 residues. V was trimmed by 5 bases and J by 7 bases, leaving 12 bases between them. The CDR3 spells CASSATGRQPQHF. Here the CDR3 DNA reads TGTGCCAGCAGTGCAACAGGCCGACAGCCCCAGCATTTT.

This chain joins TRBV6-5 and TRBJ2-7; 10 nucleotides agree with TRBD2. The CDR3 loop spans 14 amino acids. CDR1 and CDR2 from the germline V gene are MNHEY and SVGAGI. The junction had 8 bases not matched to a gene; V was cut back by 7 bases and J by 5 bases. CDR3 sequence: CASTKSGGAHEQYF. For the CDR3, the DNA is TGTGCCAGCACCAAAAGCGGGGGGGCCCACGAGCAGTACTTC.

The chain has TRBV28 and TRBJ1-2; D is possibly TRBD1 (5 bases). V lost 2 bases to trimming and J lost 2 bases, with 6 bases between them. Germline loops: CDR1 MDHEN, CDR2 SYDVKM. This CDR3 has 13 residues. In DNA form, the CDR3 reads TGTGCCAGCAGTTTAAGGGGCAACTATGGCTACACCTTC. Amino acids: CASSLRGNYGYTF.

J is TRBJ1-4 and V is TRBV19; D might be TRBD1 (5 bases). The germline gives CDR1 LNHDA, CDR2 SQIVND (reference sequence). This CDR3 comprises 16 residues. V was clipped by 3 bases and J by 8 bases, with 19 bases between them. In DNA, the CDR3 is TGTGCCAGTAGTATGTGGGGACGGGACTTTCAGGAAAAACTGTTTTTT. Encoded protein: CASSMWGRDFQEKLFF. The full variable domain, rest sourced from reference TRBV19 and TRBJ1-4, is DGGITQSPKYLFRKEGQNVTLSCEQNLNHDAMYWYRQDPGQGLRLIYYSQIVNDFQKGDIAEGYSVSREKKESFPLTVTSAQKNPTAFYLCASSMWGRDFQEKLFFGSGTQLSVL.

This chain uses TRBV12-3 or TRBV12-4 with TRBJ2-2; no reliable D call. Deletions cut 3 bases from V and 10 bases from J, with 9 bases between. This CDR3 is built from 12 residues. In DNA form, the CDR3 reads TGTGCCAGCAGTTTCCACTCGGTGGAGCTGTTTTTT. Residues: CASSFHSVELFF.

This clone was seen just once. V and J are TRBV21-1 and TRBJ1-2; TRBD1, the D gene given by the table, was not confirmed from the DNA. TRBV21-1 is listed as a pseudogene. The CDR3 totals 21 residues. The CDR3 nucleotides read TGTGCCAGCAGCAAAGCGCTTTACCACACTCCTGGACAGGCAGACTTCTATGGCTACACCTTC. Protein product: CASSKALYHTPGQADFYGYTF.